This passage covers 19 T cell receptor beta chains from one sample sequenced in a study of identical twins. TCRdb re-called the 5' RACE reads with MiXCR, one entry per CDR3 protein. The sample yields around 680,000 distinct CDR3 sequences, over 8.5% seen once. This sample also belongs to another study, concerning yellow fever vaccine responses in identical twins.

The specimen sequenced was PBMCs. All receptors derive from a young woman in good health.

The chain has TRBV15 and TRBJ2-5; 9 bases map to TRBD1. This CDR3 spans 15 amino acids. CDR1 is LNHNV, CDR2 YYDKDF, per germline (reference sequence). V was clipped by 3 bases and J by 5 bases; unmatched bases: 7. The CDR3 DNA reads as TGTGCCACCAGCAGGGAACAGGGGGCCGCGGAGACCCAGTACTTC. Amino acid sequence: CATSREQGAAETQYF. Combining the CDR3 with reference TRBV15 and TRBJ2-5 gives the whole variable domain DAMVIQNPRYQVTQFGKPVTLSCSQTLNHNVMYWYQQKSSQAPKLLFHYYDKDFNNEADTPDNFQSRRPNTSFCFLDIRSPGLGDTAMYLCATSREQGAAETQYFGPGTRLLVL.

The chain carries TRBV27 and TRBJ1-6, with TRBD1 matching 10 bases. The CDR3 sequence is 16 residues long. Trimming at V came to 6 bases and at J to 13 bases, leaving 15 bases not matched to a gene. Germline-derived CDR1 and CDR2 are MNHEY and SMNVEV (reference sequence). This chain's CDR3 is CASRTTDRGDLYPLHF. The CDR3 region has the DNA TGTGCCAGCAGGACCACGGACAGGGGGGATTTATACCCCCTCCACTTT.

This rearrangement joins TRBV6-1 to TRBJ2-6; D is ambiguous. Trimming took 8 bases from V and 1 from J, leaving 12 bases between them. The CDR3 length is 15 residues. Germline V gene sequence: CDR1 MNHNS, CDR2 SASEGT. The chain's CDR3 is CASRLDGSGANVLTF. In nucleotides, the CDR3 is TGTGCCAGCCGTCTTGACGGATCTGGGGCCAACGTCCTGACTTTC.

This clonotype has a count of ten or more. This sequence joins TRBV12-3 or TRBV12-4 and TRBJ2-1; 10 nucleotides line up with TRBD2. Trimming at V came to 5 bases and at J to 6 bases, leaving 7 bases not matched to a gene. The CDR3 is 15 amino acids. CDR3 protein: CASSPGLASGNEQFF. CDR3 nucleotides: TGTGCCAGCAGTCCGGGACTAGCGTCCGGCAATGAGCAGTTCTTC.

This chain links TRBV29-1 with TRBJ1-4; 10 bases align to TRBD1. Losses at the gene ends were 6 bases for V and 7 bases for J; bases not matched to a gene: 5. The CDR3 contains 13 residues. CDR1 SQVTM and CDR2 ANQGSEA come from the germline V gene. CDR3 sequence reads: CSVTDRGVEKLFF. CDR3 coding DNA: TGCAGCGTCACGGACAGGGGGGTTGAAAAACTGTTTTTT.

The chain recombines TRBV28 with TRBJ1-5, with D perhaps TRBD1 (5 bases). Looked up from germline, CDR1 is MDHEN and CDR2 is SYDVKM. V shed 8 bases and J shed 5 bases, with 7 bases lying between them. This CDR3 comprises 11 residues. The CDR3 DNA reads TGTGCCAGCCGGGGGGATCAGCCCCAGCATTTT. Translation gives CASRGDQPQHF.

This clonotype was observed at least ten times. The chain joins TRBV24-1 to TRBJ2-1; TRBD2 agrees at 7 bases. The CDR3 has 16 amino acids. CDR1 is KGHDR and CDR2 is SFDVKD in the germline V gene. The V segment lost 4 bases and the J segment 4 bases; nucleotides outside the gene matches: 9. The CDR3 nucleotides read TGTGCCACCAGTGAATCTGGCGGGGGTTCATACAATGAGCAGTTCTTC. It specifies CATSESGGGSYNEQFF.

The chain recombines TRBV2 with TRBJ2-2, with D perhaps matching TRBD1 (6 bases). With 6 bases removed from V and 4 bases from J, the gap between germline ends came to 15 bases. The CDR3 is 15 residues long. Germline V CDR1 and CDR2: SNHLY, FYNNEI. CDR3 protein: CASRSEGGGTGELFF. The CDR3 nucleotides read TGTGCCAGCAGGAGTGAAGGGGGTGGCACCGGGGAGCTGTTTTTT.

This clonotype was picked up a small number of times. CDR3 in amino acids: CASSLSPTVDTQYF. In DNA form, the CDR3 reads TGTGCCAGCAGCCTAAGCCCAACCGTAGATACGCAGTATTTT. V gene TRBV3-1 combines with J gene TRBJ2-3, with D uncertain. Trimming pared 4 bases from V and 5 bases from J, leaving 13 bases between. CDR3 length equals 14 residues. From germline, CDR1 is LGHDT and CDR2 YNNKEL (reference sequence).

The chain couples TRBV15 to TRBJ2-1, with 7 bases identical to TRBD2. The CDR3 extends over 15 amino acids. Germline CDR1 is LNHNV and CDR2 is YYDKDF (reference sequence). V lost 10 bases to trimming and J lost 0 bases; unmatched junction nucleotides: 9. This CDR3 reads CAITRASGSYNEQFF. In DNA, the CDR3 is TGTGCCATCACTCGGGCTAGCGGCTCCTACAATGAGCAGTTCTTC.

This clonotype has a handful of counts. The chain joins TRBV14 to TRBJ2-2, with 11 bases fitting TRBD2. After removal of 0 bases from V and 5 bases from J, the junction contained 26 bases not matched to a gene. CDR1 and CDR2 from the germline V gene are SGHDN and FVKESK. There are 24 residues in the CDR3. CDR3 nucleotides: TGTGCCAGCAGCCAAGATCTTAGACTGGCACTAGGTAGCGGGGGGGCCAGTGGGACCGGGGAGCTGTTTTTT. Its protein product is CASSQDLRLALGSGGASGTGELFF.

This rearrangement joins TRBV7-9 to TRBJ2-3, with D perhaps given as TRBD1 or TRBD2 (5 bases each). Germline V gene lookup returns CDR1 SEHNR and CDR2 FQNEAQ (reference sequence). This CDR3 region has 15 residues. Trimming took 0 bases from V and 4 from J, leaving 11 bases between them. The CDR3: CASSLAPGASDTQYF. CDR3 nucleotides: TGTGCCAGCAGCTTAGCCCCCGGGGCGTCAGATACGCAGTATTTT. Complete variable domain (other parts from reference TRBV7-9 and TRBJ2-3): DTGVSQNPRHKITKRGQNVTFRCDPISEHNRLYWYRQTLGQGPEFLTYFQNEAQLEKSRLLSDRFSAERPKGSFSTLEIQRTEQGDSAMYLCASSLAPGASDTQYFGPGTRLTVL.

The rearrangement uses TRBV5-6 and TRBJ2-3; D is unresolved. The CDR3 loop spans 15 amino acids. The ends were cut back, 0 bases at V and 2 bases at J, with 10 bases in the middle. Germline lookup yields CDR1 SGHDT and CDR2 YYEEEE. The DNA of the CDR3 is TGTGCCAGCAGCTTGGGTTACGGATTCACAGATACGCAGTATTTT. Translated, it gives CASSLGYGFTDTQYF.

The table lists this clonotype with many counts. The genes are TRBV7-2 and TRBJ2-1; TRBD2 agrees at 7 bases. The CDR3 consists of 16 residues. The V gene's germline CDR1 is SGHTA and CDR2 FQGNSA. Unmatched junction bases numbered 14, after V lost 5 bases and J lost 7 bases. The CDR3 region is CASSPSFRGLWNEQFF. DNA of the CDR3: TGTGCCAGCAGCCCCTCCTTTCGGGGACTATGGAATGAGCAGTTCTTC.

The V call is TRBV5-1, the J call TRBJ2-5, with D hard to call. Looked up from germline, CDR1 is SGHRS and CDR2 is YFSETQ. V lost 5 bases to trimming and J lost 3 bases, with 17 bases between them. CDR3 length: 15 amino acids. CDR3 region: CASRGESRREETQYF. CDR3 DNA: TGCGCCAGCAGGGGCGAGAGCAGGCGAGAAGAGACCCAGTACTTC.

This clonotype was seen a few times. The chain links TRBV28 to TRBJ1-5, with D possibly matching TRBD1 (5 bases). V was cut by 2 bases and J by 9 bases, with 14 bases left in between. Germline V gene sequence: CDR1 MDHEN, CDR2 SYDVKM. The CDR3 has 14 residues. CDR3 amino acids: CASSLGGSQGPQHF. The DNA for the CDR3 is TGTGCCAGCAGTTTAGGAGGTAGCCAGGGGCCCCAGCATTTT.

The chain combines TRBV27 with TRBJ2-3; D uncertain. Looked up from germline, CDR1 is MNHEY and CDR2 is SMNVEV (reference sequence). The CDR3 has 14 residues. V lost 5 bases, J lost 5 bases, and 14 bases lay in between. The CDR3 nucleotides read TGTGCCAGCAGTCGAGAAGGGCCCCTAGATACGCAGTATTTT. Residues: CASSREGPLDTQYF.

Ten or more counts support this clonotype. This chain joins TRBV3-1 and TRBJ2-7; TRBD2 aligns across 14 bases. J was trimmed by 12 bases and V by 1 base; bases with no gene match: 11. Per the germline V gene, CDR1 is LGHDT and CDR2 is YNNKEL (reference sequence). This CDR3 comprises 16 residues. CDR3 protein: CASSQGAGTSGGPVYF. CDR3 DNA: TGTGCCAGCAGCCAAGGGGCCGGGACTAGCGGGGGCCCTGTGTACTTC.

This chain links TRBV28 with TRBJ1-1; TRBD1 agrees at 8 bases. The junction had 9 bases not matched to a gene; V was cut back by 4 bases and J by 2 bases. Germline V gene sequence: CDR1 MDHEN, CDR2 SYDVKM. The CDR3 length is 16 residues. The CDR3, as DNA: TGTGCCAGCAGTTCCCCCCGGGACAGGATTAACACTGAAGCTTTCTTT. Residues: CASSSPRDRINTEAFF.